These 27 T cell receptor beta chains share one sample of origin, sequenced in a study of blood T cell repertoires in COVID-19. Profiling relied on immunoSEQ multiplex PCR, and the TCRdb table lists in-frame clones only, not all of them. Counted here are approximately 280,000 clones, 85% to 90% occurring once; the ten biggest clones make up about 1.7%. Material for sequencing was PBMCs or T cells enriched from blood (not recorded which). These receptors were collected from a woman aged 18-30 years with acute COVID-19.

CDR3 bases: TGTGCCTGGAGTGTTAACCCTAGTCGAACGCAGTATTTT. Encoded protein: CAWSVNPSRTQYF. V usage is TRBV30 and J usage is TRBJ2-3; D gene uncertain. Germline CDR1 is GTSNPN and CDR2 is SVGIG (reference sequence). The CDR3 length is 13 residues. Trimming pared 0 bases from V and 9 bases from J, leaving 13 bases between. Drawing the rest from reference TRBV30 and TRBJ2-3, the complete variable domain is SQTIHQWPATLVQPVGSPLSLECTVEGTSNPNLYWYRQAAGRGLQLLFYSVGIGQISSEVPQNLSASRPQDRQFILSSKKLLLSDSGFYLCAWSVNPSRTQYFGPGTRLTVL.

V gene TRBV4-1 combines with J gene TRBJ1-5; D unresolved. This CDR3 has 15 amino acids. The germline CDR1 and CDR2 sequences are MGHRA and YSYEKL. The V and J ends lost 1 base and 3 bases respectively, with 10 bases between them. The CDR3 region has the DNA TGCGCCAGCAGCCAAGCGGCAGCGGTCAATCAGCCCCAGCATTTT. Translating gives CASSQAAAVNQPQHF.

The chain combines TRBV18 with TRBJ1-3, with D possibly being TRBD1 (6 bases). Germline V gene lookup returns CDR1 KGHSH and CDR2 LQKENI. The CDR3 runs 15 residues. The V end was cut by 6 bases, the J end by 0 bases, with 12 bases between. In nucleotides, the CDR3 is TGTGCCAGCTCTGACGACAGGCTCTCTGGAAACACCATATATTTT. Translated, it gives CASSDDRLSGNTIYF.

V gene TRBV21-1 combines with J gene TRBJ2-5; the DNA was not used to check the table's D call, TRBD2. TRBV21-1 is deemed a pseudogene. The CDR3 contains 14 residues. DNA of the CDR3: TGTGCCAGCAGGGTGGTAGCGGGAGTGGAGACCCAGTACTTC. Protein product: CASRVVAGVETQYF.

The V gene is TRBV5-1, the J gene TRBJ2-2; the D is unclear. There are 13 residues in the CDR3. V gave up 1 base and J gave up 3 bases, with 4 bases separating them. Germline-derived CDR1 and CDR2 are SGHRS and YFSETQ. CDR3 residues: CASSLRDTGELFF. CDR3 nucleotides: TGCGCCAGCAGCTTGCGGGACACCGGGGAGCTGTTTTTT.

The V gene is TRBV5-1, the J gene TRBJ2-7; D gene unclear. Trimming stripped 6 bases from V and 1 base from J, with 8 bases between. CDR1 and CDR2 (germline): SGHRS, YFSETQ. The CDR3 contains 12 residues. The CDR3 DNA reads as TGCGCCAGCAAACGCGGTTCCTACGAGCAGTACTTC. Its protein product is CASKRGSYEQYF.

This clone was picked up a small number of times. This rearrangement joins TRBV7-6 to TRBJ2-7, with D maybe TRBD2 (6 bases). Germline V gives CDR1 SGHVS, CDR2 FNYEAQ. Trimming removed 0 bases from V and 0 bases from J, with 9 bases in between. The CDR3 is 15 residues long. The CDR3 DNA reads TGTGCCAGCAGCTTAGCTAGCGGTTACTCCTACGAGCAGTACTTC. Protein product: CASSLASGYSYEQYF.

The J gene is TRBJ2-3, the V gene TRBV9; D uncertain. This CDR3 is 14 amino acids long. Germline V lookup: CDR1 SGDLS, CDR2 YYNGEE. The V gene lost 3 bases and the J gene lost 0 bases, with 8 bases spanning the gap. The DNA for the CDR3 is TGTGCCAGCAGCGCAATTAGAAGCACAGATACGCAGTATTTT. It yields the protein CASSAIRSTDTQYF. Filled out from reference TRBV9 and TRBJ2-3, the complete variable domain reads DSGVTQTPKHLITATGQRVTLRCSPRSGDLSVYWYQQSLDQGLQFLIQYYNGEERAKGNILERFSAQQFPDLHSELNLSSLELGDSALYFCASSAIRSTDTQYFGPGTRLTVL.

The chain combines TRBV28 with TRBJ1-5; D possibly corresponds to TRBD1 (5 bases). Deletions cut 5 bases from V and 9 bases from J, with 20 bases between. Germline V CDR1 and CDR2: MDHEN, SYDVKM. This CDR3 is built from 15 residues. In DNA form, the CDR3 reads TGTGCCAGCAGTACCCCGGGACTCGGCGGCGGGCCCCAGCATTTT. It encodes CASSTPGLGGGPQHF.

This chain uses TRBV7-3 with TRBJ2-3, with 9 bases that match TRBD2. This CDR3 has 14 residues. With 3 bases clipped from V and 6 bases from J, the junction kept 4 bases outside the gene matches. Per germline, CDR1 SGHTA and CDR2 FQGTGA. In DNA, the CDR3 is TGTGCCAGCAGCTTGGCGGGGGGGAAGGATACGCAGTATTTT. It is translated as CASSLAGGKDTQYF.

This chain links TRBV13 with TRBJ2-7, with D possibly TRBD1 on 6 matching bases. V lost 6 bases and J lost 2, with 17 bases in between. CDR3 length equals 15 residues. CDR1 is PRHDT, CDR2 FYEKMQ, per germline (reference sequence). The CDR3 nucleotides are TGTGCCAGCAGTGACGGGACACCGTCGGCCTACGAGCAGTACTTC. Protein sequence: CASSDGTPSAYEQYF. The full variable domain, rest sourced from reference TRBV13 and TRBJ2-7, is AAGVIQSPRHLIKEKRETATLKCYPIPRHDTVYWYQQGPGQDPQFLISFYEKMQSDKGSIPDRFSAQQFSDYHSELNMSSLELGDSALYFCASSDGTPSAYEQYFGPGTRLTVT.

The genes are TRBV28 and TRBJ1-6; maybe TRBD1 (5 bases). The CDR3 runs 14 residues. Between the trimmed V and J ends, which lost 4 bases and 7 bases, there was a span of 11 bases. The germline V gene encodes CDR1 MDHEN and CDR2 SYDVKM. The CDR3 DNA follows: TGTGCCAGCAGTTGGCCCAGGGTCAATTCACCCCTCCACTTT. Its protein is CASSWPRVNSPLHF.

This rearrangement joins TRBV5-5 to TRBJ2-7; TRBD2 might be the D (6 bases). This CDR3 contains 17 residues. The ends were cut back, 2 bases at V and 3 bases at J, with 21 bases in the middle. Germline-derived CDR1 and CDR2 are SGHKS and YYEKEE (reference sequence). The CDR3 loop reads CASSFAGSAFMDYEQYF. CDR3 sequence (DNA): TGTGCCAGCAGCTTTGCCGGGAGCGCCTTTATGGACTACGAGCAGTACTTC.

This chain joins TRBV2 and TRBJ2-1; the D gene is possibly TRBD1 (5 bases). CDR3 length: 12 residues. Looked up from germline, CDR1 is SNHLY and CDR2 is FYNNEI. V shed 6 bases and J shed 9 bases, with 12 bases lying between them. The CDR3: CASRFGRGEQFF. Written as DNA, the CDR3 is TGTGCCAGCAGATTCGGAAGGGGTGAGCAGTTCTTC.

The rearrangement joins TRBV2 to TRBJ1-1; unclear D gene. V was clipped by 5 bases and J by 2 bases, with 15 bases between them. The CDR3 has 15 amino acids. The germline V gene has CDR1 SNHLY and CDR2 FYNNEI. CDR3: CASSLNRLGNTEAFF. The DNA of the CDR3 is TGTGCCAGCAGTCTCAACCGACTGGGTAACACTGAAGCTTTCTTT.

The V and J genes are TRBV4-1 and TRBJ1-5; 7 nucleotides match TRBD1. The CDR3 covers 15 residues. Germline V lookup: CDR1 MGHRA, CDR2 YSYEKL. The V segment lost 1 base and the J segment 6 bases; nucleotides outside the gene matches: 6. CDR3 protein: CASSQVDRDSQPQHF. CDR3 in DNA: TGCGCCAGCAGCCAAGTCGACAGGGATAGTCAGCCCCAGCATTTT.

CDR3 loop: CASSLPFWASEGQYF. The CDR3 DNA reads as TGTGCCAGCAGTTTACCGTTTTGGGCCTCGGAGGGGCAGTACTTC. The chain has TRBV28 and TRBJ2-7; perhaps TRBD2 as D (6 bases). The V gene lost 2 bases and the J gene lost 9 bases, with 20 bases spanning the gap. CDR1 is MDHEN and CDR2 is SYDVKM in the germline V gene. The CDR3 has 15 amino acids.

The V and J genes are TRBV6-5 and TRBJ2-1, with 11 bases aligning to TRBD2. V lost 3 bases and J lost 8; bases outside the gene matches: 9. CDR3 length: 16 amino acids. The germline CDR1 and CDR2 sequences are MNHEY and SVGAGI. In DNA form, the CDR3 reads TGTGCCAGCAGTTATAGAACTAGCGGGAGATCGGATGAGCAGTTCTTC. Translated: CASSYRTSGRSDEQFF.

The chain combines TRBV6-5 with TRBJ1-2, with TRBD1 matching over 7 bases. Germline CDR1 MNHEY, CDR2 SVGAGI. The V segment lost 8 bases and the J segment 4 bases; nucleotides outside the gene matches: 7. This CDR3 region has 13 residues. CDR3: CASRLTGSYGYTF. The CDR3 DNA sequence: TGTGCCAGCCGGTTGACAGGGAGCTATGGCTACACCTTC.

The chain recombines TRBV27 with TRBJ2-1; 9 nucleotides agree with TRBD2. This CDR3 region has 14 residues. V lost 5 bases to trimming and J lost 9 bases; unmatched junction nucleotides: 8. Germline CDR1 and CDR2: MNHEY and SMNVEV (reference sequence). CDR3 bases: TGTGCCAGCAGTGGTCTAGCGGGGCCCCGTGAGCAGTTCTTC. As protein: CASSGLAGPREQFF.

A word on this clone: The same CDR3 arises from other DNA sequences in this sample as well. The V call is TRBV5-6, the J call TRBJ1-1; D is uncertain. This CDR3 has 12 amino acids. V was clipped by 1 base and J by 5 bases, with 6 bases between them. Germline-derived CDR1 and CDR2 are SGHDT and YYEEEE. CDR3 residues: CASSLRGTEAFF. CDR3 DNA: TGTGCCAGCAGCTTGCGAGGGACTGAAGCTTTCTTT.

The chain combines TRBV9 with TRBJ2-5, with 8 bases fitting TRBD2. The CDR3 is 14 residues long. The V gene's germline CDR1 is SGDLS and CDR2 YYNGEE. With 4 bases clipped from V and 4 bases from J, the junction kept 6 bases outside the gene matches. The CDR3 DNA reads TGTGCCAGCAGCTACAACGGGGGGGTAGAGACCCAGTACTTC. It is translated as CASSYNGGVETQYF.

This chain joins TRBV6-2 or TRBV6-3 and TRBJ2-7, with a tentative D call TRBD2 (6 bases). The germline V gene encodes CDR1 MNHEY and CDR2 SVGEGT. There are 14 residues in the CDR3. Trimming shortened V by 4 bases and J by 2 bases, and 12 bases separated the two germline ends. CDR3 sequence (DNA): TGTGCCAGCAGTTTCCGGGGAGGTCCCTACGAGCAGTACTTC. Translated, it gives CASSFRGGPYEQYF.

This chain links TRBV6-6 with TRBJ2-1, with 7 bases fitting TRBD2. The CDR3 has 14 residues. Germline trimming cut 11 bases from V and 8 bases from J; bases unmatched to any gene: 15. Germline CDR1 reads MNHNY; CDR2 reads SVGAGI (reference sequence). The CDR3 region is CALRGRAAGDEQFF. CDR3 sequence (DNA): TGTGCCCTTCGGGGCAGGGCCGCGGGGGATGAGCAGTTCTTC.

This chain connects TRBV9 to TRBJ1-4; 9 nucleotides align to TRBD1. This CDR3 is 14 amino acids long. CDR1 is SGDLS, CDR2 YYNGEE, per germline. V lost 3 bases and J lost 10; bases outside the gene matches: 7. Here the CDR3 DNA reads TGTGCCAGCAGCGACACGACAGGGGGAGGAAAACTGTTTTTT. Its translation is CASSDTTGGGKLFF.

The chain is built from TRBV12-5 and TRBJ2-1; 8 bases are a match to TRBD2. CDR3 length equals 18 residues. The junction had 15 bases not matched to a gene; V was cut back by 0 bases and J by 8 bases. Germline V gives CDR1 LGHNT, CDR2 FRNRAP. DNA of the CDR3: TGTGCTAGTGGTTTGGTAAGAGATGGTCTAGCGGGTGTCGATGAGCAGTTCTTC. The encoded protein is CASGLVRDGLAGVDEQFF.

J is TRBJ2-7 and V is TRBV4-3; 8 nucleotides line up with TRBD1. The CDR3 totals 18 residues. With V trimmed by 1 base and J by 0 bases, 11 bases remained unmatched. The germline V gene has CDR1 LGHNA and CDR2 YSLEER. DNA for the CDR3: TGCGCCAGCAGCCAAGTATGGGGACAGGATATGAGCTCCTACGAGCAGTACTTC. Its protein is CASSQVWGQDMSSYEQYF.